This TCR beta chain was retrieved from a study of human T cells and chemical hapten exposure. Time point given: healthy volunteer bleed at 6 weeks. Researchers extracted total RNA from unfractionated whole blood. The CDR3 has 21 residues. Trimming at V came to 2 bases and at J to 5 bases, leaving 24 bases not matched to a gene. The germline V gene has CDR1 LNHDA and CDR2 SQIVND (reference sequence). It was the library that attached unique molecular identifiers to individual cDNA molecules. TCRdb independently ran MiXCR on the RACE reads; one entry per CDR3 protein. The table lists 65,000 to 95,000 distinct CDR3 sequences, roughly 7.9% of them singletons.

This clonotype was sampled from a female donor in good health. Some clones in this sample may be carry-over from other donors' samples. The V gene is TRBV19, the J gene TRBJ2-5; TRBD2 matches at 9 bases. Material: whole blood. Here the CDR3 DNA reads TGTGCCAGTAGTATATACCGGACTGAGGATACCGGGACTAGCTTCCGGGAGACCCAGTACTTC. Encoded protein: CASSIYRTEDTGTSFRETQYF.